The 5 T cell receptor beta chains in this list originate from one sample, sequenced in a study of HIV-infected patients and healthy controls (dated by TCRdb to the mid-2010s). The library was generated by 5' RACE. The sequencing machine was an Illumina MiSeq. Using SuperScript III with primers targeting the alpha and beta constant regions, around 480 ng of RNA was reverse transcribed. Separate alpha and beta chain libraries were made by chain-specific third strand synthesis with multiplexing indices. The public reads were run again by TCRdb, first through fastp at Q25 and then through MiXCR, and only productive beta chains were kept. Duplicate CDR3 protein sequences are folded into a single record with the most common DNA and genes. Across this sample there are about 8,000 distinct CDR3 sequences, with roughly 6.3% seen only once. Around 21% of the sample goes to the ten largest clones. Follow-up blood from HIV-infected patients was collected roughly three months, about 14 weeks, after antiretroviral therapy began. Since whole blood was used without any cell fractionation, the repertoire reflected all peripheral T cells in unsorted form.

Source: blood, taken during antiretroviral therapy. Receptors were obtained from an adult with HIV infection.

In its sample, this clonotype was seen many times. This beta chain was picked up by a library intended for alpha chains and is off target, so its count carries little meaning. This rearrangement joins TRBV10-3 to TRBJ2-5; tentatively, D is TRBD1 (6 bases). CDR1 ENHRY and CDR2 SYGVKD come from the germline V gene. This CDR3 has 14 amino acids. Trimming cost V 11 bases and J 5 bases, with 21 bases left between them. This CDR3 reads CAARGQGREETQYF. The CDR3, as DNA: TGTGCCGCTCGAGGTCAGGGGCGTGAGGAGACCCAGTACTTC.

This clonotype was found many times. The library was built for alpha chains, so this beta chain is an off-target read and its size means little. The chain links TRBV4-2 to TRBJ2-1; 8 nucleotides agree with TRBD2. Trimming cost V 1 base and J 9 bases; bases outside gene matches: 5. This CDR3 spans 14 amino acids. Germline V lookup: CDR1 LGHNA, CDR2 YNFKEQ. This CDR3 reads CASSQAPAGAEQFF. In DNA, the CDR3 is TGTGCCAGCAGCCAAGCCCCAGCGGGAGCTGAGCAGTTCTTC.

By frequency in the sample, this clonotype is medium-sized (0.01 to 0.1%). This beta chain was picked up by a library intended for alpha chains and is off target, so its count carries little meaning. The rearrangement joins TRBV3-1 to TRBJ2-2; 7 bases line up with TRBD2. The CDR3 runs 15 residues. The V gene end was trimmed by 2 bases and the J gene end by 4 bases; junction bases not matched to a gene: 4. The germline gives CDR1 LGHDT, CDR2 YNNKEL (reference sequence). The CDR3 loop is CASSQSWGGTGELFF. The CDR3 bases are TGTGCCAGCAGCCAATCGTGGGGGGGCACCGGGGAGCTGTTTTTT.

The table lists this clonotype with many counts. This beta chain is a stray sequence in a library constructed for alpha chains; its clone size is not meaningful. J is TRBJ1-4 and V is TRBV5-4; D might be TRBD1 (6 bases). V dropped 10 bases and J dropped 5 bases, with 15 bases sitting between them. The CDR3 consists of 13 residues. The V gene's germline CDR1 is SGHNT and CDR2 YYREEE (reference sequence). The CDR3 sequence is CAGAEQGNEKLFF. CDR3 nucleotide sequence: TGTGCCGGTGCGGAGCAGGGGAATGAAAAACTGTTTTTT.

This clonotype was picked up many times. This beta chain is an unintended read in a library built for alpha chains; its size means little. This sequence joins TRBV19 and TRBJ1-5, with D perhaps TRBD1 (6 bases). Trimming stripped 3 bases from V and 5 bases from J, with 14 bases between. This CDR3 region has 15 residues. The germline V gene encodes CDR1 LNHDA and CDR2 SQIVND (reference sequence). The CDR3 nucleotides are TGTGCCAGTAGTATGAAACAGGGAGTCGATCAGCCCCAGCATTTT. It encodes CASSMKQGVDQPQHF.